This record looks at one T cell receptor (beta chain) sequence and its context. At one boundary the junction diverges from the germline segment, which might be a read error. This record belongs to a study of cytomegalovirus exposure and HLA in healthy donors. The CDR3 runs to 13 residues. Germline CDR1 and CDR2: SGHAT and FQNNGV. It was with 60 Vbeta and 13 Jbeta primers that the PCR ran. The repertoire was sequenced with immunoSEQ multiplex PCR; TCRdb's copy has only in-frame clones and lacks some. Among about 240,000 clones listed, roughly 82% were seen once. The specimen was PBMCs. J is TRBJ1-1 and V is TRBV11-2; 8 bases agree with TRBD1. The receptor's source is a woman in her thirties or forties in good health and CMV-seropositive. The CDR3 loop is CASSFTGTGPISF. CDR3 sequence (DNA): TGTGCCAGCAGCTTCACCGGGACAGGACCCATTAGCTTT.